This T cell receptor beta chain is from a study of T cell changes during pregnancy in multiple sclerosis. The protocol was immunoSEQ multiplex PCR, while the TCRdb copy is restricted to in-frame clones and leaves out a portion. The sample holds some 94,000 clones, roughly nine tenths seen once. Germline CDR1 reads SGHAT; CDR2 reads FQNNGV. The CDR3 is made up of 16 amino acids. V dropped 5 bases and J dropped 8; count of bases not matched to a gene: 10. Sequenced material: peripheral blood, taken in the first trimester of pregnancy. The chain combines TRBV11-2 with TRBJ2-7, with 15 bases identical to TRBD2. The TCR was taken from a female donor with multiple sclerosis, enrolled in a pregnancy study. Written as DNA, the CDR3 is TGTGCCAGCAGCCTAGTCTTGGGACTAGCGGGAGGCAAGCAGTACTTC. This codes for CASSLVLGLAGGKQYF. The whole variable domain, remainder taken from reference TRBV11-2 and TRBJ2-7, is EAGVAQSPRYKIIEKRQSVAFWCNPISGHATLYWYQQILGQGPKLLIQFQNNGVVDDSQLPKDRFSAERLKGVDSTLKIQPAKLEDSAVYLCASSLVLGLAGGKQYFGPGTRLTVT.